This entry features one TCR beta chain sequence. Relative to the germline gene, one junction end is altered; a read error may explain this. This specimen comes from a study of cytomegalovirus exposure and HLA in healthy donors. Primers included in the PCR were 60 Vbeta and 13 Jbeta primers. Here immunoSEQ multiplex PCR was the method, and the copy in TCRdb shows in-frame clones only, minus some. In the table there are some 120,000 clones, 80% to 85% of which are singletons. Germline V gene sequence: CDR1 SEHNR, CDR2 FQNEAQ (reference sequence). The CDR3 is 15 amino acids. This sequence was found in a man aged 30-40 years in good health and CMV-seropositive. The sample comprised PBMCs. V usage is TRBV7-9 and J usage is TRBJ2-5, with TRBD1 matching 9 bases. The chain's CDR3 is CSSSLGQGGRETQYF. The CDR3 DNA is TGTTCCAGCAGCCTGGGACAGGGTGGTAGGGAGACCCAGTACTTC.